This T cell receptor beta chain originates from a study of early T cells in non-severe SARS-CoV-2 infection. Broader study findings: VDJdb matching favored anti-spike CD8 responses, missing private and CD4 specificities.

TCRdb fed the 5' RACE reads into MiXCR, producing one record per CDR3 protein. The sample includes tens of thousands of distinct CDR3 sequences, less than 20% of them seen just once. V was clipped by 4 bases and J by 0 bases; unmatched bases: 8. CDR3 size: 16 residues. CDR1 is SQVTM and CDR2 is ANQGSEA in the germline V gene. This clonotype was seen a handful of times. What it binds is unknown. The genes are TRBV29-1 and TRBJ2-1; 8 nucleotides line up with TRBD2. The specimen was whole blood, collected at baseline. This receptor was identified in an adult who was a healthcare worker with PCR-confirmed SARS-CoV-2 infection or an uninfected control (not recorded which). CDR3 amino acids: CSVGATSGSSYNEQFF. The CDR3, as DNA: TGCAGCGTTGGGGCTACTAGCGGAAGCTCCTACAATGAGCAGTTCTTC.